The text below deals with one T cell receptor beta chain. Its antigen remains unknown. In preparing the TRB cDNA libraries, 5' RACE with UMI labels was used. One entry per CDR3 protein, without DNA, is what TCRdb gives after re-calling the 5' RACE reads. The table gives 85,000 to 130,000 distinct CDR3 sequences; the top ten clones make up 0.38% of it. The data are from a study of CXCR3-negative and CXCR3-positive naive CD8 T cells. Overall study: Every library held about 1.5 +/- 0.3 million TRB reads, and the total came to roughly 150 million. Whole-study results and caveats: Each naive subset displayed comparably high diversity, whereas memory CD8+ cells displayed much lower diversity. CXCR3-positive naive cells had more hydrophobic TRB CDR3s than CXCR3-negative naive cells. Naive subsets did not differ in surface CD5, and TRB CDR3 properties served to infer TCR strength.

CD45RO-CCR7+CD27+CD95- cells counted as naive CD8+ T cells. CDR3 length equals 14 residues. In germline, CDR1 is MDHEN, CDR2 SYDVKM. The sequence came from a human donor in good health. Some clones in this sample may be carry-over from other donors' samples. Sequences were obtained from naive CXCR3+ CD8+ T cells from blood. Indicated subset: CD45RO-CCR7+CD27+CD95- naive CD8+ T cells expressing CXCR3 (TNR3+). The gene calls are TRBV28 and TRBJ2-1; the TCRdb D gene call, TRBD2, has no DNA to confirm it. The CDR3 spells CASIGTRAYNEQFF.